A single sample is the source of the 20 T cell receptor beta chains below, sequenced in a study of blood T cell repertoires in COVID-19. Data came from immunoSEQ multiplex PCR; TCRdb stores just in-frame clones and leaves some out. The repertoire holds around 300,000 clones, with approximately 85% as singletons. Sequenced material: peripheral blood. Source of these receptors: a woman in her seventies with acute or convalescent COVID-19.

The V call is TRBV30, the J call TRBJ1-5; weak D call: TRBD1 (6 bases). CDR3 length equals 13 residues. Germline CDR1 reads GTSNPN; CDR2 reads SVGIG (reference sequence). Trimming removed 5 bases at V and 0 bases at J, with 8 bases between. CDR3 protein: CAWAQGSNQPQHF. CDR3 bases: TGTGCCTGGGCACAGGGTAGCAATCAGCCCCAGCATTTT.

This sequence joins TRBV5-1 and TRBJ1-2; D is ambiguous. The V gene's germline CDR1 is SGHRS and CDR2 YFSETQ. The CDR3 totals 14 residues. Trimming stripped 3 bases from V and 0 bases from J, with 9 bases between. Written as DNA, the CDR3 is TGCGCCAGCAGCTCGGGGTTAGCTAACTATGGCTACACCTTC. Its protein product is CASSSGLANYGYTF.

The chain is built from TRBV11-2 and TRBJ1-2; no clear D gene. V was clipped by 5 bases and J by 0 bases, with 16 bases between them. Germline V gene lookup returns CDR1 SGHAT and CDR2 FQNNGV. The CDR3 length is 16 residues. The CDR3 loop is CASSAEGRASNYGYTF. DNA of the CDR3: TGTGCCAGCAGCGCGGAGGGTCGAGCCTCTAACTATGGCTACACCTTC.

The chain is built from TRBV19 and TRBJ1-1, with D possibly TRBD1 on 6 matching bases. Germline V lookup: CDR1 LNHDA, CDR2 SQIVND (reference sequence). Trimming pared 8 bases from V and 0 bases from J, leaving 10 bases between. The CDR3 runs to 13 residues. The CDR3 here is CASEGGMNTEAFF. The CDR3 DNA is TGTGCCAGTGAGGGGGGGATGAACACTGAAGCTTTCTTT.

The V and J genes are TRBV7-9 and TRBJ2-1; 14 nucleotides agree with TRBD2. Trimming cost V 5 bases and J 8 bases; bases outside gene matches: 5. In germline, CDR1 is SEHNR, CDR2 FQNEAQ (reference sequence). The CDR3 sequence is 15 residues long. CDR3: CASSPGTSGSDEQFF. CDR3 bases: TGTGCCAGCAGCCCCGGGACTAGCGGGAGCGATGAGCAGTTCTTC. Supplemented by reference TRBV7-9 and TRBJ2-1, the full variable domain reads DTGVSQNPRHKITKRGQNVTFRCDPISEHNRLYWYRQTLGQGPEFLTYFQNEAQLEKSRLLSDRFSAERPKGSFSTLEIQRTEQGDSAMYLCASSPGTSGSDEQFFGPGTRLTVL.

The V gene is TRBV2, the J gene TRBJ2-1; no clear D. This CDR3 has 14 amino acids. V shed 2 bases and J shed 1 base, with 6 bases lying between them. Germline CDR1 and CDR2: SNHLY and FYNNEI. The CDR3 DNA is TGTGCCAGCAGTGAAATCCGGTCCTACAATGAGCAGTTCTTC. Translation gives CASSEIRSYNEQFF.

The chain links TRBV29-1 to TRBJ1-1; 7 bases are shared with TRBD1. With V trimmed by 5 bases and J by 1 base, 7 bases remained unmatched. Per germline, CDR1 SQVTM and CDR2 ANQGSEA. The CDR3 loop spans 14 amino acids. CDR3 protein: CSVPGTAGNTEAFF. DNA for the CDR3: TGCAGCGTTCCCGGGACAGCGGGGAACACTGAAGCTTTCTTT.

Comments on this clone: Because the CDR3's place on the DNA is in doubt, the DNA is left out and the CDR3 is given as listed by TCRdb. The chain links TRBV7-9 to TRBJ1-2. The CDR3 numbers 14 amino acids, ends counted. In germline, CDR1 is SEHNR, CDR2 FQNEAQ (reference sequence). The CDR3 sequence: CASSPWVATGTNTF.

This rearrangement joins TRBV30 to TRBJ2-5, with a possible D match to TRBD2 (5 bases). The V and J ends lost 4 bases and 5 bases respectively, with 11 bases between them. CDR1 is GTSNPN and CDR2 is SVGIG in the germline V gene (reference sequence). CDR3 length: 12 amino acids. Written as DNA, the CDR3 is TGTGCCTGGATCTCCGGCGGGGAGACCCAGTACTTC. It specifies CAWISGGETQYF.

The chain couples TRBV4-1 to TRBJ2-1; weak D call: TRBD2 (6 bases). Germline values: CDR1 MGHRA, CDR2 YSYEKL. This CDR3 comprises 15 residues. V gave up 0 bases and J gave up 6 bases, with 12 bases separating them. The CDR3 DNA sequence: TGCGCCAGCAGCCAAGATATGGGGACTTCCAATGAGCAGTTCTTC. It translates to CASSQDMGTSNEQFF.

This rearrangement joins TRBV7-5 to TRBJ1-2. TRBV7-5 is a pseudogene. The CDR3 has 19 amino acids. The CDR3 here is CARFVIPFGAGPQGASYTF. CDR3 coding DNA: TGTGCCAGATTCGTTATACCGTTTGGCGCGGGGCCCCAAGGTGCTAGCTACACCTTC.

The J gene is TRBJ2-5, the V gene TRBV10-3; 7 nucleotides line up with TRBD2. This CDR3 contains 18 residues. Germline V CDR1 and CDR2: ENHRY, SYGVKD. Trimming removed 5 bases from V and 1 base from J; junction bases left unmatched: 16. Here the CDR3 reads CAISPPKGLVGPQETQYF. As DNA, the CDR3 is TGTGCCATCAGTCCCCCTAAAGGACTAGTCGGGCCCCAAGAGACCCAGTACTTC.

This clone came up once. V usage is TRBV14 and J usage is TRBJ1-1, with D uncertain. Trimming shortened V by 2 bases and J by 0 bases, and 13 bases separated the two germline ends. The CDR3 totals 16 residues. Germline assignment: CDR1 SGHDN and CDR2 FVKESK. The CDR3, as DNA: TGTGCCAGCAGCCAATTCGGTGCTCGCATGAACACTGAAGCTTTCTTT. Encoded protein: CASSQFGARMNTEAFF.

The chain employs TRBV19 and TRBJ1-2; the match to TRBD1 covers 7 bases. V lost 10 bases, J lost 4 bases, and 3 bases stayed unmatched. CDR1 and CDR2 (germline): LNHDA, SQIVND (reference sequence). CDR3 size: 11 residues. CDR3 protein: CATWTGYGYTF. The CDR3 bases are TGTGCCACCTGGACAGGCTATGGCTACACCTTC.

The chain is built from TRBV7-2 and TRBJ1-1; D call uncertain. The length of the CDR3 is 14 residues. Germline loops: CDR1 SGHTA, CDR2 FQGNSA. Deletions cut 5 bases from V and 0 bases from J, with 10 bases between. The CDR3 spells CASSRDGVNTEAFF. The DNA of the CDR3 is TGTGCCAGCAGCAGAGACGGGGTGAACACTGAAGCTTTCTTT.

This chain links TRBV9 with TRBJ2-1; 7 nucleotides align to TRBD2. Trimming removed 4 bases from V and 3 bases from J; junction bases left unmatched: 7. Germline values: CDR1 SGDLS, CDR2 YYNGEE. The CDR3 contains 15 residues. CDR3 sequence: CASSPLRGSYNEQFF. As DNA, the CDR3 is TGTGCCAGCAGCCCCTTGCGGGGGAGCTACAATGAGCAGTTCTTC.

This clone has a single count. The chain recombines TRBV7-2 with TRBJ2-7; TRBD2 aligns across 11 bases. The germline CDR1 and CDR2 sequences are SGHTA and FQGNSA. The CDR3 has 16 amino acids. Unmatched junction bases numbered 8, after V lost 1 base and J lost 6 bases. The CDR3 is CASSLVAGTSGAEQYF. The CDR3 nucleotides are TGTGCCAGCAGCTTAGTGGCCGGGACTAGCGGCGCCGAGCAGTACTTC.

This clone was seen once. The CDR3 sequence: CASSYNDLGSPLHF. As DNA, the CDR3 is TGTGCCAGCAGTTACAATGACCTAGGTTCACCCCTCCACTTT. The chain couples TRBV6-5 to TRBJ1-6; D unclear. Trimming removed 2 bases at V and 9 bases at J, with 11 bases between. CDR1 and CDR2 from the germline V gene are MNHEY and SVGAGI. This CDR3 is built from 14 residues.

The chain has TRBV4-1 and TRBJ2-1; the D gene is possibly TRBD2 (6 bases). Germline loops: CDR1 MGHRA, CDR2 YSYEKL. The CDR3 runs to 14 residues. V gave up 5 bases and J gave up 6 bases, with 14 bases separating them. CDR3 region: CASSFRLVVNEQFF. Here the CDR3 DNA reads TGCGCCAGCAGCTTCCGACTAGTAGTCAATGAGCAGTTCTTC.

The V and J genes are TRBV15 and TRBJ1-2; 7 nucleotides align to TRBD1. After removal of 1 base from V and 5 bases from J, the junction contained 10 bases not matched to a gene. CDR1 and CDR2 from the germline V gene are LNHNV and YYDKDF (reference sequence). The CDR3 has 16 residues. CDR3 sequence (DNA): TGTGCCACCAGCAGAGCCTATATAGGGGGCGGATATGGCTACACCTTC. This codes for CATSRAYIGGGYGYTF. The whole variable domain, filled in from reference TRBV15 and TRBJ1-2, reads DAMVIQNPRYQVTQFGKPVTLSCSQTLNHNVMYWYQQKSSQAPKLLFHYYDKDFNNEADTPDNFQSRRPNTSFCFLDIRSPGLGDTAMYLCATSRAYIGGGYGYTFGSGTRLTVV.